Listed below are T cell receptor beta chains from one sample, sequenced in a study of blood T cells in healthy people across ages. TCRdb used MiXCR to reprocess the 5' RACE reads, holding one entry per CDR3 protein. The sample carries 850,000 to 1,000,000 distinct CDR3 sequences, about 51% recorded once. The material sequenced was blood. The receptors were sampled from a woman aged 55 to 70 in good health. CDR3s include the opening cysteine and the closing phenylalanine or tryptophan. Fields, in order: V gene, J gene, D gene, CDR3 protein. The D gene is left open where the match is weak.

>TRBV29-1|TRBJ2-1|NA
CSVVLSYNEQFF
>TRBV5-1|TRBJ2-7|NA
CASSLRDFDYEQYF
>TRBV28|TRBJ2-1|TRBD2
CASRSGLAGGPSNEQFF
>TRBV20-1|TRBJ2-3|TRBD2
CSALGLLAELYTDTQYF
>TRBV29-1|TRBJ2-3|NA
CSVEKGLVGTDTQYF
>TRBV30|TRBJ2-6|NA
CAWSVFSGGFRSGANVLTF
>TRBV7-6|TRBJ1-5|NA
CASSLWMGPQHF
>TRBV27|TRBJ2-1|NA
CASSADNRAQFF
>TRBV4-2|NA|TRBD2
CASRQLAGDPRDEQYF
>TRBV6-6|NA|NA
CASSLGLGFQNIQYF
>TRBV20-1|TRBJ2-1|NA
CSAQGGEAYNEQFF
>TRBV29-1|TRBJ1-1|NA
CSVGVPSGGWTEAFF
>TRBV10-3|TRBJ2-4|NA
CAISESKDRLAKNIQYF
>TRBV29-1|TRBJ2-3|NA
CSVEGSHRDTQYF
>TRBV12-3/TRBV12-4|TRBJ1-2|NA
CASSPPKAFYGYTF
>TRBV12-3/TRBV12-4|TRBJ1-4|NA
CASSSRSTRRNEKLFF
>TRBV11-1|TRBJ2-3|TRBD1
CASSRDRENTQYF
>TRBV6-2/TRBV6-3|TRBJ2-1|NA
CASSRGVGQFF
>TRBV12-3/TRBV12-4|NA|NA
CASRTPGGGETQYF
>TRBV5-1|TRBJ2-3|TRBD1
CASSLEGQGPGTDTQYF
>TRBV5-1|TRBJ2-7|TRBD2
CASRPAGEAYEQYF
>TRBV5-6|TRBJ1-6|NA
CASSQQASSPLHF
>TRBV4-3|TRBJ2-3|NA
CASSQDGLWALGDTQYF
>TRBV28|TRBJ1-2|NA
CASTGETYGYTF
>TRBV27|TRBJ2-5|TRBD2
CASRSLGLADQETQYF
>TRBV15|TRBJ1-5|NA
CATSRDNRRGNQPQHF
>TRBV12-3/TRBV12-4|TRBJ1-2|NA
CASSFGDLSGYTF
>TRBV29-1|TRBJ1-4|NA
CSANRGEEKLFF
>TRBV4-2|TRBJ1-5|NA
CASSQERGTQHF
>TRBV29-1|TRBJ2-1|NA
CSVPTDGRGDGQFF
>TRBV7-2|TRBJ2-5|TRBD2
CASSAGTRKETQYF
>TRBV4-3|TRBJ1-5|NA
CASSQEVNQPQHF
>TRBV5-5|TRBJ1-1|NA
CASILELGYTEAFF
>TRBV28|TRBJ1-6|TRBD1
CASSLWGGGQGVNSPLHF
>TRBV6-2/TRBV6-3|TRBJ2-7|NA
CASSYRALSYEQYF
>TRBV21-1|TRBJ2-7|NA
CASSKAYYLAGPPYEQYF
>TRBV27|TRBJ2-7|TRBD2
CASSRDSGSSYEQYF
>TRBV11-1|TRBJ2-1|TRBD2
CASSPYPGTSRYNEQFF
>TRBV7-2|TRBJ2-3|NA
CASSLAGGESLTTQYF
>TRBV3-1|TRBJ2-7|TRBD2
CASSLVAGATYEQYF
>TRBV5-1|TRBJ2-5|NA
CASSLPLESVFNEQYF
>TRBV12-3/TRBV12-4|TRBJ2-7|NA
CASSRTRQDLQVSYEQYF
>TRBV7-2|NA|NA
CASSWIPDRGNEQYF
>TRBV4-3|TRBJ2-3|NA
CASSQEGIDTDTQYF
>TRBV10-3|TRBJ2-3|TRBD1
CAISVLNAGTGISDTQYF
>TRBV7-2|TRBJ2-3|TRBD2
CASSLPPSGSGDTQYF